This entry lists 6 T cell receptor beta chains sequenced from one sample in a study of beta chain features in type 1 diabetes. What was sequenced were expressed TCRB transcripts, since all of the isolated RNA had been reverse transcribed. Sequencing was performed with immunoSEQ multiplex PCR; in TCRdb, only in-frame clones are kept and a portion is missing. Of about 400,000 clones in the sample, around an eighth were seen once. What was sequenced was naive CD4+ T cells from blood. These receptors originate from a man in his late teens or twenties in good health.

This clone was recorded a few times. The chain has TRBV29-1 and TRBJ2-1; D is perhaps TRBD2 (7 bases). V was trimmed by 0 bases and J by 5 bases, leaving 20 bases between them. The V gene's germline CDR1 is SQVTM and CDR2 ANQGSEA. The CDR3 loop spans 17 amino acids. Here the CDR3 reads CSVEDLRGRALDNEQFF. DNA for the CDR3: TGCAGCGTTGAAGACCTTAGGGGGAGGGCCCTTGACAATGAGCAGTTCTTC.

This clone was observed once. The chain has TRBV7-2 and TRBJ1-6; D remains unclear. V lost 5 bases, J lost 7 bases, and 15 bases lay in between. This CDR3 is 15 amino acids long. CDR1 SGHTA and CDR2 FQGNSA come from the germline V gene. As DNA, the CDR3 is TGTGCCAGCAGCCCCCCCCGGGGTAGGAATTCACCCCTCCACTTT. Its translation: CASSPPRGRNSPLHF.

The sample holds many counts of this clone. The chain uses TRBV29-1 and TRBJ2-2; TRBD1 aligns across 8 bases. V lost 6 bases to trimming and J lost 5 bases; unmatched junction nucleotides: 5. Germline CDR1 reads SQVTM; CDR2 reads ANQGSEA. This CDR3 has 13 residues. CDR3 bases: TGCAGCGTAGCGACAGGGGAAACCGGGGAGCTGTTTTTT. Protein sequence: CSVATGETGELFF.

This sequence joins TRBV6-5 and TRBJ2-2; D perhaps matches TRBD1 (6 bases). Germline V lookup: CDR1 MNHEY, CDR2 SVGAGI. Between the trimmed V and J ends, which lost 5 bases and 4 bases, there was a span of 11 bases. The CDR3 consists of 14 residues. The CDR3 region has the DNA TGTGCCAGCAGTCGCGGACAGATCACCGGGGAGCTGTTTTTT. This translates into CASSRGQITGELFF.

CDR3: CASSLNIGLQETQYF. The CDR3 DNA is TGTGCCAGCAGCCTAAATATAGGACTCCAAGAGACCCAGTACTTC. The rearrangement joins TRBV11-2 to TRBJ2-5; weak D call: TRBD2 (5 bases). V gave up 5 bases and J gave up 1 base, with 14 bases separating them. The V gene's germline CDR1 is SGHAT and CDR2 FQNNGV. This CDR3 contains 15 residues.

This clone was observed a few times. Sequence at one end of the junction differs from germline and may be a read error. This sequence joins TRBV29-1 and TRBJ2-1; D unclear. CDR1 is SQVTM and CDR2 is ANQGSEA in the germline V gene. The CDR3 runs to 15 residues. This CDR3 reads CSVEGRRSPHNEQFF. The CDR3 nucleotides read TGCAGCGTCGAAGGACGGAGAAGTCCACACAATGAGCAGTTCTTC.